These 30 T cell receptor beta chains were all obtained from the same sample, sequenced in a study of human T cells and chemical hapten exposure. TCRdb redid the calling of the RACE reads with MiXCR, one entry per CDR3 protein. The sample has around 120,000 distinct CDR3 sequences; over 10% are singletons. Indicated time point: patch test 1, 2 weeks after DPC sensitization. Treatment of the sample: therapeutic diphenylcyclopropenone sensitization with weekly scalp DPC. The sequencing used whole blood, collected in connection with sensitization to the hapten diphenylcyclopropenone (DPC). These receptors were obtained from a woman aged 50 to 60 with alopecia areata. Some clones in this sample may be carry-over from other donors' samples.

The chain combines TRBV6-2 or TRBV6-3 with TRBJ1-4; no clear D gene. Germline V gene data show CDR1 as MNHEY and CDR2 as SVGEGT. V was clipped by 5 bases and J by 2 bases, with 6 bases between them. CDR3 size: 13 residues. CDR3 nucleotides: TGTGCCAGCAGTCCGAATACTAATGAAAAACTGTTTTTT. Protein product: CASSPNTNEKLFF.

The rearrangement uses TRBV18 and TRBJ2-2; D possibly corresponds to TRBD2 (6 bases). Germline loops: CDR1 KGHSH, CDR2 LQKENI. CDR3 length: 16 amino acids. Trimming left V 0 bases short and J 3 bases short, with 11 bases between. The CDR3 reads CASSPPVGDYTGELFF. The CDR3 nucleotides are TGTGCCAGCTCACCACCCGTGGGGGACTACACCGGGGAGCTGTTTTTT.

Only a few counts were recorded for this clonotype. CDR3 in amino acids: CASSVGGEAFF. The DNA of the CDR3 is TGTGCCAGCAGCGTAGGCGGTGAAGCTTTCTTT. The V call is TRBV9, the J call TRBJ1-1; D gene unclear. This CDR3 is 11 amino acids long. V lost 0 bases, J lost 7 bases, and 4 bases lay in between. Looked up from germline, CDR1 is SGDLS and CDR2 is YYNGEE.

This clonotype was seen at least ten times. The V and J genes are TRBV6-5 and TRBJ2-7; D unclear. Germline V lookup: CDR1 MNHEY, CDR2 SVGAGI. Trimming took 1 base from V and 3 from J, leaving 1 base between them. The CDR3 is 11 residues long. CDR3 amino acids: CASSYFYEQYF. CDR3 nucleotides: TGTGCCAGCAGTTACTTCTACGAGCAGTACTTC.

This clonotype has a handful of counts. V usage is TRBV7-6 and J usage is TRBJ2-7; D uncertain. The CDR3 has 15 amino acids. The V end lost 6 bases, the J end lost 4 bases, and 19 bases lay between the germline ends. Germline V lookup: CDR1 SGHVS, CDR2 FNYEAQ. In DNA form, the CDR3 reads TGTGCCAGCAGTCCTCGACCAGGAGTGGAGTACGAGCAGTACTTC. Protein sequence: CASSPRPGVEYEQYF. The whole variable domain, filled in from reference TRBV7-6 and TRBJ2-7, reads GAGVSQSPRYKVTKRGQDVALRCDPISGHVSLYWYRQALGQGPEFLTYFNYEAQQDKSGLPNDRFSAERPEGSISTLTIQRTEQRDSAMYRCASSPRPGVEYEQYFGPGTRLTVT.

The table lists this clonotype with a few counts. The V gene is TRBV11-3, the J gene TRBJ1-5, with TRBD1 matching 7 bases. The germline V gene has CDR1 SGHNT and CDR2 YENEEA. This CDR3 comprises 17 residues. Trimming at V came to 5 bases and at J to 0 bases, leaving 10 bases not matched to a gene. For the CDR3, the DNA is TGTGCCAGCAGCACATCAAAGGGGGCGATTAGCAATCAGCCCCAGCATTTT. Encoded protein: CASSTSKGAISNQPQHF.

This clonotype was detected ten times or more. The CDR3 bases are TGTGCCAGCAGCTACCCGACGGGGGCCGTCAGCGGCTACACCTTC. The encoded protein is CASSYPTGAVSGYTF. This rearrangement joins TRBV6-6 to TRBJ1-2, with D perhaps TRBD1 (6 bases). CDR3 size: 15 residues. V gave up 6 bases and J gave up 8 bases, with 22 bases separating them. Germline loops: CDR1 MNHNY, CDR2 SVGAGI (reference sequence).

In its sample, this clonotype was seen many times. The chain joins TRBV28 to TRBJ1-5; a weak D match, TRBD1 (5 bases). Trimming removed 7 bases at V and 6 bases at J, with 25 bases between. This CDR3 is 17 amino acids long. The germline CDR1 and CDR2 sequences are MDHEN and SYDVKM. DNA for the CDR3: TGTGCCAGCACGCACGGGGGAACAATTAGGGGCGGTCAGCCCCAGCATTTT. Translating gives CASTHGGTIRGGQPQHF.

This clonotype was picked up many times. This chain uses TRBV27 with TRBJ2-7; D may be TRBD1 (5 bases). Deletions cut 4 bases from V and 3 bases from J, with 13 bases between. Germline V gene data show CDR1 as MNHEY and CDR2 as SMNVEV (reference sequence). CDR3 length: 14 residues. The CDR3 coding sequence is TGTGCCAGCAGTTATTCGCAGGGATACTACGAGCAGTACTTC. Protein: CASSYSQGYYEQYF.

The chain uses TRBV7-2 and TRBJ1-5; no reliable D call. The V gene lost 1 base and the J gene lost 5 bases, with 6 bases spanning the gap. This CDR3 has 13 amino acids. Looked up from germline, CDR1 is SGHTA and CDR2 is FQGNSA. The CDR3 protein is CASSLDRYQPQHF. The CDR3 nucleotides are TGTGCCAGCAGCTTAGACAGATATCAGCCCCAGCATTTT. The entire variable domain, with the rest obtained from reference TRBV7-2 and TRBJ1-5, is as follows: GAGVSQSPSNKVTEKGKDVELRCDPISGHTALYWYRQSLGQGLEFLIYFQGNSAPDKSGLPSDRFSAERTGGSVSTLTIQRTQQEDSAVYLCASSLDRYQPQHFGDGTRLSIL.

The CDR3 DNA sequence: TGTGCCAGCAGCCTACCCCCCGGGACTAGGGGTCGCGAGCAGTTCTTC. This codes for CASSLPPGTRGREQFF. The chain uses TRBV3-1 and TRBJ2-1; 8 bases align to TRBD2. This CDR3 has 16 amino acids. Per the germline V gene, CDR1 is LGHDT and CDR2 is YNNKEL (reference sequence). V gave up 4 bases and J gave up 10 bases; unmatched junction bases: 15.

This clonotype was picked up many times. The CDR3 bases are TGTGCCAGCAGTACCCAACAGGGGGCTGGGGCCAACGTCCTGACTTTC. Amino acid sequence: CASSTQQGAGANVLTF. This chain connects TRBV6-6 to TRBJ2-6; 8 nucleotides align to TRBD1. The junction had 5 bases not matched to a gene; V was cut back by 5 bases and J by 2 bases. The CDR3 totals 16 residues. Germline V gene lookup returns CDR1 MNHNY and CDR2 SVGAGI (reference sequence).

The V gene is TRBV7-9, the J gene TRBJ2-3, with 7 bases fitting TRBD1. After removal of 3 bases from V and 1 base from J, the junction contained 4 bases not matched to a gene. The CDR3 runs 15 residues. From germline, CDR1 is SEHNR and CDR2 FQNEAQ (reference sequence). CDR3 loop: CASSFDRVRTDTQYF. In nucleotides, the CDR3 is TGTGCCAGCAGCTTCGACAGGGTCCGCACAGATACGCAGTATTTT.

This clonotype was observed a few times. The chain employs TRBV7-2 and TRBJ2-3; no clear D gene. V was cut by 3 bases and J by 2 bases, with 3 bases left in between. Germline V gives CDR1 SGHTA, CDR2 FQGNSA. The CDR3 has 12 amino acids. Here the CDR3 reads CASSFFTDTQYF. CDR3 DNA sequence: TGTGCCAGCAGCTTTTTCACAGATACGCAGTATTTT.

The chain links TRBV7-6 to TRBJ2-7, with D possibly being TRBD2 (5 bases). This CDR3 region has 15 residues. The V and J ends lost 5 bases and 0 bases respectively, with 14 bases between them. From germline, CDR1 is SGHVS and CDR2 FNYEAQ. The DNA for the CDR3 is TGTGCCAGCAGCCCCAGCGGACCCAGCTCCTACGAGCAGTACTTC. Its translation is CASSPSGPSSYEQYF.

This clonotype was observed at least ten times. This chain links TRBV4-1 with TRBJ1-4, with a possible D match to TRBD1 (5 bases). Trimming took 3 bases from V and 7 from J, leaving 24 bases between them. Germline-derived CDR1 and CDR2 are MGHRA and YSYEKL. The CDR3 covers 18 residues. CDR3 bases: TGCGCCAGCAGCCAGGGACCCCCAGGACGGGGATCGGTTGAAAAACTGTTTTTT. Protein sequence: CASSQGPPGRGSVEKLFF.

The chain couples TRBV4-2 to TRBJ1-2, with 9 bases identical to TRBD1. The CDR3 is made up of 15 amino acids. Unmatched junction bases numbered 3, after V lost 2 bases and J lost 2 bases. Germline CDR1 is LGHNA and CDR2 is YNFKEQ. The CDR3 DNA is TGTGCCAGCAGCCAACAAACAGGGGGCAACTATGGCTACACCTTC. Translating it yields CASSQQTGGNYGYTF.

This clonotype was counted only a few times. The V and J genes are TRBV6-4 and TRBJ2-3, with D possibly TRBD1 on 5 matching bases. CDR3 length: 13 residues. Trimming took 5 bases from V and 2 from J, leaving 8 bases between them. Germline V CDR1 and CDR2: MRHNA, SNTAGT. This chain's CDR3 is CASSRGLTDTQYF. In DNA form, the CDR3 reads TGTGCCAGCAGTAGGGGCCTCACAGATACGCAGTATTTT.

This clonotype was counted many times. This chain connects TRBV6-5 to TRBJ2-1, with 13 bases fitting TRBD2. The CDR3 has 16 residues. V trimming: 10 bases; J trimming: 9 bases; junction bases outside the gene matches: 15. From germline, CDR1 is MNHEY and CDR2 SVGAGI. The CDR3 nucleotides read TGTGCCACTCAGGGACCAACTAGCGGGAGGGCCGGTGAGCAGTTCTTC. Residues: CATQGPTSGRAGEQFF.

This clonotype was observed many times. The CDR3 spells CASSWPPSVSGAAGANVLTF. The CDR3 DNA sequence: TGTGCCAGCAGTTGGCCCCCCTCCGTCTCAGGGGCGGCTGGGGCCAACGTCCTGACTTTC. The chain uses TRBV28 and TRBJ2-6, with D perhaps matching TRBD1 (6 bases). The CDR3 contains 20 residues. Germline values: CDR1 MDHEN, CDR2 SYDVKM. V lost 4 bases, J lost 2 bases, and 24 bases lay in between.

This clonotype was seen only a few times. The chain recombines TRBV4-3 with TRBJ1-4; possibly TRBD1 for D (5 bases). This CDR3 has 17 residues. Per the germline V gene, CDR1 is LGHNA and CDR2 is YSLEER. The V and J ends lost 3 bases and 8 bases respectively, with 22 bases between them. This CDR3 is CASSQAAGGALYEKLFF. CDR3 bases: TGCGCCAGCAGCCAGGCGGCCGGAGGGGCGCTTTACGAAAAACTGTTTTTT.

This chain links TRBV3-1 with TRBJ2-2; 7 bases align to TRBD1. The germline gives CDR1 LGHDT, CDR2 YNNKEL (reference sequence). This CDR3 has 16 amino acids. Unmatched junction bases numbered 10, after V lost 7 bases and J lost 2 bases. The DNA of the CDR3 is TGTGCCAGCAACTCTAACAGGGGCGGAAACACCGGGGAGCTGTTTTTT. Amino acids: CASNSNRGGNTGELFF.

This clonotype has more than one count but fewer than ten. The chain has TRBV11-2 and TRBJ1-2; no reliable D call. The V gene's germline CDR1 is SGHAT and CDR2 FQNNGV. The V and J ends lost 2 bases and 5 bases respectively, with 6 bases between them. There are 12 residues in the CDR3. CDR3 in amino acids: CASSLNSYGYTF. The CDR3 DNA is TGTGCCAGCAGCTTAAATTCGTATGGCTACACCTTC.

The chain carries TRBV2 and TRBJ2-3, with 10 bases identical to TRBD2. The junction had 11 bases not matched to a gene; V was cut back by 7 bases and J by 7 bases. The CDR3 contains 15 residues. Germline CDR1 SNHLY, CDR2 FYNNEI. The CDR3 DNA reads TGTGCCAGCACGCGGCTAGCGGGAGTTAGGAATACGCAGTATTTT. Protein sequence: CASTRLAGVRNTQYF.

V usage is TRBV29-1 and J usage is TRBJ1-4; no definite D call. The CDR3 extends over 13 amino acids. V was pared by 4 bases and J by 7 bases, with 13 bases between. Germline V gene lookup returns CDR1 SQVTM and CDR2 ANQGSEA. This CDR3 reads CSVAPDPLEKLFF. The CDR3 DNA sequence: TGCAGCGTTGCGCCAGACCCTCTTGAAAAACTGTTTTTT. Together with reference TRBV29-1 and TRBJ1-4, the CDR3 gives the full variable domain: SAVISQKPSRDICQRGTSLTIQCQVDSQVTMMFWYRQQPGQSLTLIATANQGSEATYESGFVIDKFPISRPNLTFSTLTVSNMSPEDSSIYLCSVAPDPLEKLFFGSGTQLSVL.

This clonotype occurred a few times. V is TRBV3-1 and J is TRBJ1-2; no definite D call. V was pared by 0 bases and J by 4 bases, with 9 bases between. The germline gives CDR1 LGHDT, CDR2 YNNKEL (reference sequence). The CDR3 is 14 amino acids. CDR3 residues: CASSQEQSFYGYTF. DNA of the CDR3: TGTGCCAGCAGCCAAGAACAGAGTTTCTATGGCTACACCTTC.

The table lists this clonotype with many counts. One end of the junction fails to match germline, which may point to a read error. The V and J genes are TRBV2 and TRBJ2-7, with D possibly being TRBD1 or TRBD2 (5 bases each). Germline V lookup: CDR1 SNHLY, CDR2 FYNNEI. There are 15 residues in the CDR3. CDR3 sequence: CASSPQILDIWDQDF. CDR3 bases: TGTGCCAGCAGCCCACAGATATTGGACATATGGGACCAGGACTTC.

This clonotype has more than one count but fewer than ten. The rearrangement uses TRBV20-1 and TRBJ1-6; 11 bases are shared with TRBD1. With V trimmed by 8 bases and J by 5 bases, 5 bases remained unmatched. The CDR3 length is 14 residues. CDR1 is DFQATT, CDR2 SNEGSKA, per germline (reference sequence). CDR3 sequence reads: CSPDRGLNNSPLHF. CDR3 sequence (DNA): TGCAGTCCGGACAGGGGGCTGAATAATTCACCCCTCCACTTT.

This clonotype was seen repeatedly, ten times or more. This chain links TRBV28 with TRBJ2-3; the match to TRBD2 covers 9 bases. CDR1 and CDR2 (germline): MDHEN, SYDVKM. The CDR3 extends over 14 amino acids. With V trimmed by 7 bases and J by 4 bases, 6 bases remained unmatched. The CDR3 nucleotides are TGTGCCAGCAAGGGACTAGCTCGCGCAGATACGCAGTATTTT. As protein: CASKGLARADTQYF.

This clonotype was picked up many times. The CDR3 nucleotides are TGTGCCAGCTCACCGGCTACAACCTACAATGAGCAGTTCTTC. Its translation: CASSPATTYNEQFF. The chain combines TRBV18 with TRBJ2-1; D is undetermined. Per the germline V gene, CDR1 is KGHSH and CDR2 is LQKENI. This CDR3 is 14 amino acids long. Trimming took off 3 bases at V and 2 bases at J, with 8 bases between the two ends.